Listed below are T cell receptor beta chains from one sample, sequenced in a study of T cells after posttransplantation cyclophosphamide. Sequencing was performed with immunoSEQ multiplex PCR; in TCRdb, only in-frame clones are kept and a portion is missing. In the table there are roughly 14,000 clones, approximately 83% of which are singletons. The sample comprised memory CD4+ T cells sorted from PBMCs. The receptors stem from a man in his fifties in good health, CMV-negative, and a related stem cell transplant donor. CDR3s include the opening cysteine and the closing phenylalanine or tryptophan. D genes are given only for firm matches. Clone sizes are given selectively: once, few, many, or a class where the clone is expanded.

D,V,size,J,DNA,CDR3
TRBD2,TRBV4-1,NA,TRBJ2-5,TGCGCCAGCAGCCAACTGACTAGCGGGGGGTCGGGGCAAGAGACCCAGTACTTC,CASSQLTSGGSGQETQYF
NA,TRBV5-1,few,TRBJ2-5,TGCGCCAGCAGCTTGAATCCAGGTGGTGAAGAGACCCAGTACTTC,CASSLNPGGEETQYF
TRBD2,TRBV29-1,NA,TRBJ2-1,TGCAGCGTTGTAGCGGGAGGTCCCCTAGGGTACAATGAGCAGTTCTTC,CSVVAGGPLGYNEQFF
NA,TRBV5-4,NA,TRBJ2-2,TGTGCCAGCAGCTTGGATTACAGTTCCGGGGAGCTGTTTTTT,CASSLDYSSGELFF
TRBD1,TRBV18,NA,TRBJ2-1,TGTGCCAGCTCACCAGGGACAGGGGCCTACAATGAGCAGTTCTTC,CASSPGTGAYNEQFF
TRBD1,TRBV7-9,NA,TRBJ1-1,TGTGCCAGCAGCTTAGGCCGGGACAGGGGGAACACTGAAGCTTTCTTT,CASSLGRDRGNTEAFF
NA,TRBV7-3,NA,TRBJ2-1,TGTGCCAGCAGCTTAAGACTGGATGATATCAATGAGCAGTTCTTC,CASSLRLDDINEQFF
NA,TRBV10-3,NA,TRBJ2-4,TGTGCCATCAGTGACCGGGGAAATGGAAACATTCAGTACTTC,CAISDRGNGNIQYF
NA,TRBV7-2,NA,TRBJ1-2,TGTGCCAGCAGTCCAACTGCCCAGGGAGGGGGCTACACCTTC,CASSPTAQGGGYTF
TRBD2,TRBV5-1,NA,TRBJ2-1,TGCGCCAGCAGCTTATTCCAGGTTGCGGGAGGGGCCAATGAGCAGTTCTTC,CASSLFQVAGGANEQFF
TRBD2,TRBV6-5,NA,TRBJ2-1,TGTGCCAGCAGAGATAGCGGGGGGAGTAATGAGCAGTTCTTC,CASRDSGGSNEQFF